This record concerns one T cell receptor (beta chain) sequence. The entry originates in a study of blood T cell repertoires in COVID-19. Background on the study: The analysed material was cDNA or gDNA that came from T cells, B-cell-depleted T cells, or PBMCs.

Unmatched junction bases numbered 6, after V lost 0 bases and J lost 3 bases. Germline CDR1 and CDR2: SGDLS and YYNGEE. CDR3 size: 18 residues. The study drew participants aged about 18 to 89 years from some 25 US areas. Data came from immunoSEQ multiplex PCR; TCRdb stores just in-frame clones and leaves some out. Among approximately 170,000 clones listed, 88% were seen once. Sequencing was performed on PBMCs or T cells enriched from blood (not recorded which). This clonotype was sampled from a young woman who had recovered from COVID-19. The chain combines TRBV9 with TRBJ2-4; 13 bases match TRBD2. As DNA, the CDR3 is TGTGCCAGCAGCGTAGGGACTAGCGGGAGTTCGGGCAAAAACATTCAGTACTTC. It encodes CASSVGTSGSSGKNIQYF.